The 2 T cell receptor beta chains below were found in one sample sequenced in a study of cytomegalovirus exposure and HLA in healthy donors. The PCR employed 60 Vbeta primers together with 13 Jbeta primers. The repertoire was sequenced with immunoSEQ multiplex PCR; TCRdb's copy has only in-frame clones and lacks some. Here the sample spans over 200,000 clones, 82% being singletons. The sample comprised PBMCs. These receptors all come from a middle-aged woman in good health and CMV-seronegative.

The chain uses TRBV28 and TRBJ1-2, with 7 bases matching TRBD1. Trimming removed 8 bases from V and 1 base from J; junction bases left unmatched: 13. Germline V gives CDR1 MDHEN, CDR2 SYDVKM. This CDR3 spans 16 amino acids. The CDR3: CASGRQGQLVNYGYTF. DNA of the CDR3: TGTGCCAGCGGCCGACAGGGACAATTGGTTAACTATGGCTACACCTTC.

The V and J genes are TRBV5-4 and TRBJ2-3, with TRBD2 matching over 10 bases. Germline CDR1 and CDR2: SGHNT and YYREEE (reference sequence). V gave up 2 bases and J gave up 1 base; unmatched junction bases: 4. This CDR3 contains 16 residues. CDR3 loop: CASSLPLAGGTDTQYF. CDR3 coding DNA: TGTGCCAGCAGCTTACCTCTAGCGGGGGGCACAGATACGCAGTATTTT.